Presented here are 22 T cell receptor beta chains from one specimen sequenced in a study of cytomegalovirus exposure and HLA in healthy donors. A multiplex PCR was run with 60 Vbeta primers and 13 Jbeta primers. Assay used: immunoSEQ multiplex PCR; TCRdb lists only in-frame clones, some missing. The sample lists more than 95,000 clones; 75% to 85% were seen once. The sample taken for sequencing was PBMCs. Receptor source: a man aged 18 to 29 in good health and CMV-seronegative.

This chain uses TRBV12-5 with TRBJ2-7, with a weak D call TRBD1 (5 bases). Germline CDR1 and CDR2: LGHNT and FRNRAP. The CDR3 consists of 13 residues. The ends were cut back, 1 base at V and 6 bases at J, with 10 bases in the middle. CDR3 DNA sequence: TGTGCTAGTGGTTTGGGCGACAGAGGCGAGCAGTACTTC. Translating gives CASGLGDRGEQYF.

This clone was counted only a few times. This chain joins TRBV7-9 and TRBJ1-2; 7 bases map to TRBD1. This CDR3 is 14 amino acids long. Losses at the gene ends were 5 bases for V and 2 bases for J; bases not matched to a gene: 5. Looked up from germline, CDR1 is SEHNR and CDR2 is FQNEAQ (reference sequence). Here the CDR3 DNA reads TGTGCCAGCAGCCGTACGACAGGGAACTATGGCTACACCTTC. It encodes CASSRTTGNYGYTF.

This clone was counted between two and nine times. The chain is built from TRBV6-6 and TRBJ2-7, with 13 bases matching TRBD2. The CDR3 runs to 13 residues. V gave up 5 bases and J gave up 5 bases; unmatched junction bases: 0. Per the germline V gene, CDR1 is MNHNY and CDR2 is SVGAGI (reference sequence). The CDR3 DNA reads as TGTGCCAGCAGTGGGACTAGCGGGAACGAGCAGTACTTC. As protein: CASSGTSGNEQYF.

The chain links TRBV28 to TRBJ2-6; D perhaps matches TRBD1 (6 bases). Germline V lookup: CDR1 MDHEN, CDR2 SYDVKM. Trimming took 4 bases from V and 0 from J, leaving 10 bases between them. The CDR3 spans 16 residues. The DNA of the CDR3 is TGTGCCAGCAGTTCGGCAGGGGTCTCTGGGGCCAACGTCCTGACTTTC. Protein sequence: CASSSAGVSGANVLTF.

V and J are TRBV28 and TRBJ1-1; 7 bases fit TRBD1. The CDR3 spans 14 residues. Germline loops: CDR1 MDHEN, CDR2 SYDVKM. After removal of 5 bases from V and 2 bases from J, the junction contained 5 bases not matched to a gene. In DNA, the CDR3 is TGTGCCAGCAGTCCCTGGGACAGCAACACTGAAGCTTTCTTT. Translating it yields CASSPWDSNTEAFF.

V usage is TRBV7-3 and J usage is TRBJ2-5; the match to TRBD1 covers 8 bases. TRBJ2-7 matches the DNA end more closely, so the J call is doubtful. Germline V lookup: CDR1 SGHTA, CDR2 FQGTGA. This CDR3 has 13 residues. CDR3 coding DNA: TGTGCCAGCAGCACGGGACAGGCCGACGAGCAGTACTTC. Translating gives CASSTGQADEQYF.

The rearrangement links TRBV4-3 to TRBJ2-2; D gene unclear. The CDR3 runs 15 residues. Germline lookup yields CDR1 LGHNA and CDR2 YSLEER. V was pared by 2 bases and J by 1 base, with 8 bases between. CDR3 coding DNA: TGCGCCAGCAGCCAATTATCCGGGAACACCGGGGAGCTGTTTTTT. Protein sequence: CASSQLSGNTGELFF.

This sequence joins TRBV6-1 and TRBJ1-1, with D possibly TRBD1 on 5 matching bases. This CDR3 is 13 amino acids long. In germline, CDR1 is MNHNS, CDR2 SASEGT. Trimming removed 5 bases from V and 1 base from J, with 8 bases in between. CDR3 DNA sequence: TGTGCCAGCAGTAAACAGGCGAACACTGAAGCTTTCTTT. Protein: CASSKQANTEAFF.

This clone was seen only a few times. The chain combines TRBV5-1 with TRBJ2-7; D remains ambiguous. Germline V gives CDR1 SGHRS, CDR2 YFSETQ. Between the trimmed V and J ends, which lost 3 bases and 3 bases, there was a span of 10 bases. There are 13 residues in the CDR3. CDR3 nucleotide sequence: TGCGCCAGCAGCTCCGACTCTTACTACGAGCAGTACTTC. It codes for CASSSDSYYEQYF.

The chain couples TRBV2 to TRBJ1-5; possible D gene TRBD1, 5 bases. Germline assignment: CDR1 SNHLY and CDR2 FYNNEI. The V gene lost 6 bases and the J gene lost 1 base, with 13 bases spanning the gap. This CDR3 contains 15 residues. CDR3 DNA sequence: TGTGCCAGCAGACTCGACAGACACAGCAATCAGCCCCAGCATTTT. Translating it yields CASRLDRHSNQPQHF.

CDR3 DNA: TGTGCCAGCAGCAAGATTCCCGGGAGAATCCGTGAGACCCAGTACTTC. It codes for CASSKIPGRIRETQYF. This chain joins TRBV7-9 and TRBJ2-5, with D perhaps matching TRBD2 (6 bases). Germline CDR1 reads SEHNR; CDR2 reads FQNEAQ (reference sequence). This CDR3 spans 16 amino acids. Trimming cost V 5 bases and J 5 bases, with 21 bases left between them.

This chain joins TRBV10-3 and TRBJ2-3, with 14 bases identical to TRBD2. CDR1 and CDR2 from the germline V gene are ENHRY and SYGVKD. After removal of 6 bases from V and 1 base from J, the junction contained 6 bases not matched to a gene. This CDR3 comprises 17 residues. CDR3 in amino acids: CAIRTGLAGARTDTQYF. The CDR3 DNA sequence: TGTGCCATCAGAACGGGACTAGCGGGAGCCCGCACAGATACGCAGTATTTT.

CDR3 protein: CASSSLWNTEAFF. CDR3 bases: TGTGCCAGTTCAAGCCTCTGGAACACTGAAGCTTTCTTT. The rearrangement links TRBV19 to TRBJ1-1; D is undetermined. The CDR3 sequence is 13 residues long. Germline CDR1 reads LNHDA; CDR2 reads SQIVND (reference sequence). With 8 bases removed from V and 1 base from J, the gap between germline ends came to 11 bases.

The chain carries TRBV12-5 and TRBJ2-1, with 8 bases fitting TRBD2. CDR1 is LGHNT, CDR2 FRNRAP, per germline. This CDR3 spans 17 amino acids. Trimming at V came to 2 bases and at J to 1 base, leaving 7 bases not matched to a gene. The CDR3 region has the DNA TGTGCTAGTGGTTTGCTGAGCGGGAGTGAGTCCTACAATGAGCAGTTCTTC. It translates to CASGLLSGSESYNEQFF. Using reference TRBV12-5 and TRBJ2-1 for the parts outside the CDR3, the full variable domain is DARVTQTPRHKVTEMGQEVTMRCQPILGHNTVFWYRQTMMQGLELLAYFRNRAPLDDSGMPKDRFSAEMPDATLATLKIQPSEPRDSAVYFCASGLLSGSESYNEQFFGPGTRLTVL.

The rearrangement links TRBV4-1 to TRBJ2-5, with D unresolved. The CDR3 has 13 amino acids. In germline, CDR1 is MGHRA, CDR2 YSYEKL. The V gene lost 4 bases and the J gene lost 2 bases, with 8 bases spanning the gap. For the CDR3, the DNA is TGCGCCAGCAGCCGGGCAGTTCAAGAGACCCAGTACTTC. This encodes CASSRAVQETQYF.

This clone was seen once. The rearrangement uses TRBV27 and TRBJ2-1, with TRBD2 matching 9 bases. The CDR3 runs to 15 residues. V gave up 2 bases and J gave up 2 bases; unmatched junction bases: 1. From germline, CDR1 is MNHEY and CDR2 SMNVEV (reference sequence). CDR3 region: CASSLLAGPYNEQFF. CDR3 bases: TGTGCCAGCAGTTTACTAGCGGGACCCTACAATGAGCAGTTCTTC.

The gene calls are TRBV28 and TRBJ2-7, with 8 bases fitting TRBD1. V trimming: 7 bases; J trimming: 4 bases; junction bases outside the gene matches: 9. Germline loops: CDR1 MDHEN, CDR2 SYDVKM. The CDR3 spans 14 residues. CDR3 residues: CASTQTGASYEQYF. The CDR3 DNA follows: TGTGCCAGCACCCAGACAGGGGCCTCTTACGAGCAGTACTTC.

This clone was seen a few times. The V and J genes are TRBV19 and TRBJ2-1; D gene ambiguous. V was cut by 3 bases and J by 0 bases, with 9 bases left in between. The length of the CDR3 is 15 residues. Germline assignment: CDR1 LNHDA and CDR2 SQIVND (reference sequence). CDR3 in amino acids: CASSMEQSSYNEQFF. DNA for the CDR3: TGTGCCAGTAGTATGGAGCAGAGCTCCTACAATGAGCAGTTCTTC.

This sequence joins TRBV6-5 and TRBJ1-1; TRBD1 is a possible D gene (5 bases). This CDR3 contains 15 residues. Trimming cost V 6 bases and J 5 bases, with 19 bases left between them. In germline, CDR1 is MNHEY, CDR2 SVGAGI. Here the CDR3 reads CASSPSGYEITEAFF. CDR3 in DNA: TGTGCCAGCAGCCCATCAGGGTATGAGATTACTGAAGCTTTCTTT.

In this sample, this clone turned up once. The rearrangement joins TRBV30 to TRBJ2-7; 16 positions match TRBD2. Germline trimming cut 6 bases from V and 13 bases from J; bases unmatched to any gene: 9. From germline, CDR1 is GTSNPN and CDR2 SVGIG (reference sequence). The CDR3 is 13 amino acids. The DNA for the CDR3 is TGTGCCTGCTTCGGGACTAGCGGGAGGGCCTACTACTTC. It is translated as CACFGTSGRAYYF.

CDR3 sequence reads: CASSMMGGVDQPQHF. The CDR3 coding sequence is TGTGCCAGTAGTATGATGGGGGGGGTGGATCAGCCCCAGCATTTT. The rearrangement uses TRBV19 and TRBJ1-5; D perhaps matches TRBD1 (5 bases). From germline, CDR1 is LNHDA and CDR2 SQIVND (reference sequence). CDR3 length: 15 residues. The V end lost 3 bases, the J end lost 5 bases, and 14 bases lay between the germline ends.

The rearrangement uses TRBV27 and TRBJ1-1; 8 nucleotides agree with TRBD1. Germline assignment: CDR1 MNHEY and CDR2 SMNVEV (reference sequence). Trimming cost V 3 bases and J 0 bases; bases outside gene matches: 6. CDR3 length: 16 residues. The CDR3 bases are TGTGCCAGCAGTTTGGTACAGGGGGACATGAACACTGAAGCTTTCTTT. Protein: CASSLVQGDMNTEAFF.